Presented here are 15 T cell receptor beta chains from one specimen sequenced in a study of T cell responses to AZD1222 COVID-19 vaccine. Libraries were prepared by immunoSEQ multiplex PCR; TCRdb keeps only in-frame clonotypes and omits some of them. The table lists more than 70,000 clones, 90% of them singletons, with around 3.2% in the top ten. The starting material was peripheral blood, obtained 28 days after the second AZD1222 dose. All receptors come from an adult who received the AZD1222 COVID-19 vaccine.

This chain uses TRBV6-5 with TRBJ2-7; weak D call: TRBD2 (6 bases). V was pared by 7 bases and J by 6 bases, with 16 bases between. CDR3 length: 13 amino acids. Germline CDR1 MNHEY, CDR2 SVGAGI. CDR3: CASTRERPSEQYF. CDR3 DNA sequence: TGTGCCAGCACCCGGGAGAGGCCATCCGAGCAGTACTTC.

The chain joins TRBV12-3 or TRBV12-4 to TRBJ1-3; no clear D. CDR3 length equals 12 residues. Trimming cost V 5 bases and J 7 bases, with 9 bases left between them. CDR3 DNA: TGTGCCAGCAGTGAAAACTGGAACACCATATATTTT. Amino acids: CASSENWNTIYF.

The genes are TRBV7-9 and TRBJ2-5; no definite D call. The ends were cut back, 8 bases at V and 5 bases at J, with 18 bases in the middle. Per the germline V gene, CDR1 is SEHNR and CDR2 is FQNEAQ (reference sequence). The CDR3 runs to 14 residues. For the CDR3, the DNA is TGTGCCAGCGCCCCGGACCTTCACGGGGAGACCCAGTACTTC. This translates into CASAPDLHGETQYF.

The V and J genes are TRBV11-2 and TRBJ1-1, with D possibly matching TRBD1 (5 bases). Germline CDR1 is SGHAT and CDR2 is FQNNGV. Trimming took 3 bases from V and 1 from J, leaving 6 bases between them. The CDR3 has 13 amino acids. In DNA form, the CDR3 reads TGTGCCAGCAGCTTGGGGGGGAACACTGAAGCTTTCTTT. This codes for CASSLGGNTEAFF.

The chain is built from TRBV15 and TRBJ2-1, with D perhaps TRBD1 or TRBD2 (7 bases each). The germline gives CDR1 LNHNV, CDR2 YYDKDF (reference sequence). V was pared by 4 bases and J by 1 base, with 17 bases between. This CDR3 comprises 17 residues. The CDR3 here is CATSTGEGAISYNEQFF. DNA for the CDR3: TGTGCCACCAGCACTGGGGAGGGGGCTATATCCTACAATGAGCAGTTCTTC.

This chain connects TRBV29-1 to TRBJ1-1; a possible D gene is TRBD1 (5 bases). V was shortened by 5 bases and J by 6 bases, with 16 bases between the two germline ends. Germline assignment: CDR1 SQVTM and CDR2 ANQGSEA. The CDR3 length is 13 residues. The CDR3 region has the DNA TGCAGCGTTTTGAAAGACAGTGGCGCTGAAGCTTTCTTT. It yields the protein CSVLKDSGAEAFF.

The rearrangement uses TRBV6-2 or TRBV6-3 and TRBJ1-1, with a possible D match to TRBD1 (5 bases). CDR3 size: 12 residues. Per the germline V gene, CDR1 is MNHEY and CDR2 is SVGEGT. V lost 4 bases and J 4 bases, leaving 7 bases between the germline ends. The DNA for the CDR3 is TGTGCCAGCAGTTTCAGGGTCACTGAAGCTTTCTTT. It specifies CASSFRVTEAFF.

V is TRBV6-1 and J is TRBJ1-2, with a tentative D call TRBD1 (6 bases). Trimming shortened V by 2 bases and J by 4 bases, and 11 bases separated the two germline ends. This CDR3 comprises 14 residues. Germline V gene sequence: CDR1 MNHNS, CDR2 SASEGT. CDR3 region: CASSEWAGAYGYTF. The CDR3 DNA reads TGTGCCAGCAGTGAATGGGCAGGGGCCTATGGCTACACCTTC.

The chain joins TRBV11-2 to TRBJ1-1; 8 nucleotides line up with TRBD1. CDR1 SGHAT and CDR2 FQNNGV come from the germline V gene. CDR3 size: 14 residues. V lost 3 bases to trimming and J lost 6 bases; unmatched junction nucleotides: 6. The CDR3 DNA is TGTGCCAGCAGCTTCTGGACAGGGAGGCCTGAAGCTTTCTTT. Protein sequence: CASSFWTGRPEAFF.

This chain links TRBV7-8 with TRBJ2-7, with D unclear. Germline loops: CDR1 SGHVS, CDR2 FQNEAQ. This CDR3 region has 11 residues. Trimming shortened V by 4 bases and J by 7 bases, and 8 bases separated the two germline ends. CDR3 DNA: TGTGCCAGCAGCTACGGGCTGGAGCAGTACTTC. Protein: CASSYGLEQYF.

This chain links TRBV19 with TRBJ1-1; D might be TRBD1 (5 bases). V shed 4 bases and J shed 4 bases, with 13 bases lying between them. Germline V gives CDR1 LNHDA, CDR2 SQIVND (reference sequence). CDR3 length: 14 amino acids. CDR3 amino acids: CASSTGLWSTEAFF. CDR3 coding DNA: TGTGCCAGTAGTACGGGACTTTGGAGCACTGAAGCTTTCTTT.

This chain connects TRBV18 to TRBJ1-1; D remains ambiguous. The CDR3 loop spans 14 amino acids. Germline loops: CDR1 KGHSH, CDR2 LQKENI. Trimming left V 1 base short and J 2 bases short, with 8 bases between. The CDR3 nucleotides read TGTGCCAGCTCACCACGCCGTGACAACACTGAAGCTTTCTTT. Residues: CASSPRRDNTEAFF.

The chain is built from TRBV7-9 and TRBJ2-7; maybe TRBD2 (5 bases). CDR3 length equals 12 residues. Germline V gives CDR1 SEHNR, CDR2 FQNEAQ (reference sequence). Trimming stripped 4 bases from V and 4 bases from J, with 8 bases between. For the CDR3, the DNA is TGTGCCAGCAGCTCGGACTTGTACGAGCAGTACTTC. Residues: CASSSDLYEQYF.

V is TRBV2 and J is TRBJ1-5; 11 positions agree with TRBD1. V dropped 7 bases and J dropped 7; count of bases not matched to a gene: 9. CDR1 SNHLY and CDR2 FYNNEI come from the germline V gene. This CDR3 spans 15 amino acids. CDR3: CASKRDRGFDQPQHF. The CDR3 DNA reads TGTGCCAGCAAAAGGGACAGGGGGTTCGACCAGCCCCAGCATTTT.

The V and J genes are TRBV6-1 and TRBJ2-1; D gene ambiguous. The V and J ends lost 0 bases and 5 bases respectively, with 11 bases between them. CDR3 length equals 15 residues. The germline gives CDR1 MNHNS, CDR2 SASEGT. The CDR3 loop reads CASSEAPGLNNEQFF. Written as DNA, the CDR3 is TGTGCCAGCAGTGAAGCGCCAGGATTGAACAATGAGCAGTTCTTC.